The 24 T cell receptor beta chains in this list originate from one sample, sequenced in a study of T cells in Graves' hyperthyroidism and ophthalmopathy. Authors of the study amplified TCR beta CDR3 regions from RNA transcripts. Initially, a first-round RT-PCR of the TCR CDR3 employed the HTBI primer set. TCRdb recomputed calls from the multiplex PCR reads with MiXCR, one row per CDR3 protein. The data contain about 460,000 distinct CDR3 sequences, around a fifth of them singletons. The sample was blood. All receptors come from a woman aged 70 to 79 with Graves' ophthalmopathy.

This clonotype was seen at least ten times. This chain uses TRBV18 with TRBJ1-1; D is unresolved. The CDR3 spans 14 residues. Germline V gene lookup returns CDR1 KGHSH and CDR2 LQKENI. V gave up 6 bases and J gave up 0 bases, with 11 bases separating them. CDR3 in DNA: TGTGCCAGCTCTCCCTCGACGGTGAACACTGAAGCTTTCTTT. The encoded protein is CASSPSTVNTEAFF.

This clonotype showed up many times. V is TRBV7-2 and J is TRBJ2-5; 8 bases agree with TRBD1. V was clipped by 6 bases and J by 5 bases; unmatched bases: 8. This CDR3 comprises 14 residues. The germline V gene encodes CDR1 SGHTA and CDR2 FQGNSA. CDR3 DNA: TGTGCCAGCAGATTAACAGGGGGTTTGGAGACCCAGTACTTC. This codes for CASRLTGGLETQYF.

This clonotype has only a few counts. The J gene is TRBJ1-2, the V gene TRBV7-2; unclear D gene. The length of the CDR3 is 14 residues. The V gene lost 5 bases and the J gene lost 6 bases, with 16 bases spanning the gap. Germline CDR1 and CDR2: SGHTA and FQGNSA. The chain's CDR3 is CASSPQVHRDGYTF. CDR3 sequence (DNA): TGTGCCAGCAGCCCTCAGGTACACCGGGATGGCTACACCTTC.

This clonotype was found a few times. The rearrangement joins TRBV30 to TRBJ2-7; D not certain. The CDR3 covers 12 residues. Germline V lookup: CDR1 GTSNPN, CDR2 SVGIG (reference sequence). The V end was cut by 2 bases, the J end by 4 bases, with 9 bases between. This CDR3 is CAWSKGIYEQYF. The CDR3 nucleotides read TGTGCCTGGAGTAAGGGAATATACGAGCAGTACTTC.

This clonotype came up many times. V gene TRBV7-8 combines with J gene TRBJ2-1, with a tentative D call TRBD2 (6 bases). V lost 1 base to trimming and J lost 9 bases, with 13 bases between them. The germline CDR1 and CDR2 sequences are SGHVS and FQNEAQ. The CDR3 consists of 14 residues. The CDR3 DNA sequence: TGTGCCAGCAGCTTAGACCCCCGGACTATTGAGCAGTTCTTC. Translation: CASSLDPRTIEQFF. The whole variable domain, filled in from reference TRBV7-8 and TRBJ2-1, reads GAGVSQSPRYKVAKRGQDVALRCDPISGHVSLFWYQQALGQGPEFLTYFQNEAQLDKSGLPSDRFFAERPEGSVSTLKIQRTQQEDSAVYLCASSLDPRTIEQFFGPGTRLTVL.

The chain carries TRBV25-1 and TRBJ1-1; a weak D match, TRBD1 (5 bases). The CDR3 is 13 residues long. Per germline, CDR1 MGHDK and CDR2 SYGVNS. Trimming stripped 8 bases from V and 1 base from J, with 11 bases between. This CDR3 is CASAGDTNTEAFF. The CDR3 DNA reads as TGTGCCAGCGCGGGGGATACGAACACTGAAGCTTTCTTT. Together with reference TRBV25-1 and TRBJ1-1, the CDR3 gives the full variable domain: EADIYQTPRYLVIGTGKKITLECSQTMGHDKMYWYQQDPGMELHLIHYSYGVNSTEKGDLSSESTVSRIRTEHFPLTLESARPSHTSQYLCASAGDTNTEAFFGQGTRLTVV.

This clonotype was detected ten times or more. The chain has TRBV11-2 and TRBJ2-7; tentative D call: TRBD2 (6 bases). Germline-derived CDR1 and CDR2 are SGHAT and FQNNGV. CDR3 length: 15 residues. Trimming removed 8 bases at V and 4 bases at J, with 21 bases between. For the CDR3, the DNA is TGTGCCAGCTGCCTCCTACGACTAGGACCTTACGAGCAGTACTTC. Its protein product is CASCLLRLGPYEQYF. Full variable domain (rest looked up from reference TRBV11-2 and TRBJ2-7): EAGVAQSPRYKIIEKRQSVAFWCNPISGHATLYWYQQILGQGPKLLIQFQNNGVVDDSQLPKDRFSAERLKGVDSTLKIQPAKLEDSAVYLCASCLLRLGPYEQYFGPGTRLTVT.

This clonotype has just a few counts. The chain employs TRBV3-1 and TRBJ2-1; TRBD1 is a possible D gene (6 bases). Trimming removed 0 bases from V and 5 bases from J, with 11 bases in between. The germline CDR1 and CDR2 sequences are LGHDT and YNNKEL (reference sequence). This CDR3 comprises 15 residues. The CDR3 DNA reads as TGTGCCAGCAGCCAAGATGAACAGGGCAACAATGAGCAGTTCTTC. This codes for CASSQDEQGNNEQFF.

The V and J genes are TRBV20-1 and TRBJ2-7; the D call may be TRBD1 or TRBD2 (6 bases each). The CDR3 consists of 14 residues. Germline loops: CDR1 DFQATT, CDR2 SNEGSKA (reference sequence). V lost 0 bases, J lost 2 bases, and 11 bases lay in between. The CDR3 is CSARDGGQPYEQYF. For the CDR3, the DNA is TGCAGTGCTAGAGATGGGGGGCAGCCCTACGAGCAGTACTTC.

As to this clonotype: Sequence at one end of the junction differs from germline and may be a read error. The rearrangement joins TRBV28 to TRBJ2-1; D might be TRBD2 (7 bases). The CDR3 runs to 15 residues. Germline CDR1 and CDR2: MDHEN and SYDVKM. The CDR3 sequence is CASSLAGRGGNEQCF. The CDR3 region has the DNA TGTGCCAGCAGTTTAGCGGGCAGGGGAGGGAATGAGCAGTGCTTC.

This chain links TRBV10-3 with TRBJ1-2; 10 bases map to TRBD1. With 7 bases clipped from V and 7 bases from J, the junction kept 12 bases outside the gene matches. This CDR3 has 15 amino acids. CDR1 is ENHRY and CDR2 is SYGVKD in the germline V gene. CDR3 DNA sequence: TGTGCCATCACTCGACAGGGGGCGCGTTCTATTGGCTACACCTTC. Encoded protein: CAITRQGARSIGYTF.

This clonotype was observed a handful of times. This CDR3 reads CAWSLQGPYEQYF. For the CDR3, the DNA is TGTGCCTGGAGTCTACAGGGTCCCTACGAGCAGTACTTC. This chain connects TRBV30 to TRBJ2-7; tentative D call: TRBD1 (6 bases). The V end lost 2 bases, the J end lost 2 bases, and 10 bases lay between the germline ends. Germline V gene sequence: CDR1 GTSNPN, CDR2 SVGIG (reference sequence). The CDR3 loop spans 13 amino acids.

The chain combines TRBV15 with TRBJ2-7; D not certain. V gave up 0 bases and J gave up 2 bases, with 8 bases separating them. In germline, CDR1 is LNHNV, CDR2 YYDKDF (reference sequence). CDR3 length equals 14 residues. CDR3 region: CATSREAGAYEQYF. The CDR3 DNA reads TGTGCCACCAGCAGAGAGGCTGGGGCCTACGAGCAGTACTTC.

This clonotype was picked up a small number of times. This chain links TRBV5-1 with TRBJ2-3; 10 nucleotides line up with TRBD1. The CDR3 runs to 17 residues. The V and J ends lost 0 bases and 5 bases, in that order; junction bases with no gene match: 9. Germline assignment: CDR1 SGHRS and CDR2 YFSETQ. The CDR3 region is CASSLELGTGVRDTQYF. CDR3 sequence (DNA): TGCGCCAGCAGCTTGGAACTCGGGACAGGGGTTAGAGATACGCAGTATTTT.

The chain employs TRBV18 and TRBJ2-1; D is unclear. Germline CDR1 and CDR2: KGHSH and LQKENI. The CDR3 is made up of 13 amino acids. V lost 9 bases and J lost 4, with 13 bases in between. The CDR3 sequence is CASSGSGYNEQFF. DNA for the CDR3: TGTGCCAGTTCAGGTAGTGGGTACAATGAGCAGTTCTTC.

The rearrangement uses TRBV28 and TRBJ2-3, with TRBD1 matching 7 bases. CDR1 and CDR2 from the germline V gene are MDHEN and SYDVKM. V was pared by 7 bases and J by 6 bases, with 13 bases of the junction left unmatched. The CDR3 contains 15 residues. CDR3 region: CASTSQGVVGDTQYF. The CDR3 DNA reads as TGTGCCAGCACCTCCCAGGGGGTGGTGGGGGATACGCAGTATTTT.

The J gene is TRBJ1-2, the V gene TRBV9; 10 bases match TRBD1. V shed 3 bases, J shed 4 bases, and the junction held 9 bases outside the gene matches. The CDR3 is made up of 16 amino acids. Germline V CDR1 and CDR2: SGDLS, YYNGEE. The CDR3 protein is CASSDRQGAVGYGYTF. The CDR3 DNA reads as TGTGCCAGCAGCGATCGACAGGGGGCGGTCGGCTATGGCTACACCTTC.

J is TRBJ2-7 and V is TRBV5-1, with TRBD1 matching 7 bases. Germline trimming cut 3 bases from V and 6 bases from J; bases unmatched to any gene: 9. This CDR3 has 14 amino acids. CDR1 and CDR2 (germline): SGHRS, YFSETQ. CDR3 loop: CASSSYLQGFEQYF. The CDR3 region has the DNA TGCGCCAGCAGCTCATACCTACAGGGGTTCGAGCAGTACTTC.

The chain employs TRBV20-1 and TRBJ1-2; the match to TRBD1 covers 7 bases. CDR3 size: 12 residues. Germline V CDR1 and CDR2: DFQATT, SNEGSKA (reference sequence). V was pared by 0 bases and J by 8 bases, with 3 bases of the junction left unmatched. CDR3 sequence: CSARDRGNGYTF. DNA of the CDR3: TGCAGTGCTAGAGACAGGGGGAACGGCTACACCTTC.

This clonotype was detected once. With a much larger clone just one base away, this may be a read error. This chain connects TRBV28 to TRBJ1-5; no definite D call. Per germline, CDR1 MDHEN and CDR2 SYDVKM. V was pared by 3 bases and J by 5 bases, with 11 bases between. This CDR3 is 14 amino acids long. The CDR3 region is CASSFNGNDQPQHF. In nucleotides, the CDR3 is TGTGCCAGCAGTTTTAACGGTAACGATCAGCCCCAGCATTTT.

This clonotype was counted many times. The chain combines TRBV7-9 with TRBJ2-1, with 11 bases identical to TRBD2. From germline, CDR1 is SEHNR and CDR2 FQNEAQ (reference sequence). The CDR3 is 15 amino acids. Unmatched junction bases numbered 6, after V lost 5 bases and J lost 6 bases. The DNA for the CDR3 is TGTGCCAGCAGCCGATATAGCGGGAGGGCCAATGAGCAGTTCTTC. It is translated as CASSRYSGRANEQFF.

There are many counts of this clonotype. The chain links TRBV14 to TRBJ2-3, with 7 nucleotides matching TRBD1. Germline lookup yields CDR1 SGHDN and CDR2 FVKESK. The CDR3 has 12 residues. V trimming: 4 bases; J trimming: 8 bases; junction bases outside the gene matches: 3. This CDR3 is CASSRTGTTQYF. CDR3 DNA sequence: TGTGCCAGCAGCCGGACAGGAACTACGCAGTATTTT.

This clonotype was seen repeatedly, ten times or more. V is TRBV2 and J is TRBJ1-3; D might be TRBD1 (5 bases). The V gene's germline CDR1 is SNHLY and CDR2 FYNNEI. V was trimmed by 5 bases and J by 0 bases, leaving 8 bases between them. The CDR3 totals 14 residues. The DNA of the CDR3 is TGTGCCAGCAGTAGGGACTTCTCTGGAAACACCATATATTTT. Its protein product is CASSRDFSGNTIYF.

V and J are TRBV20-1 and TRBJ2-1; 14 bases are shared with TRBD2. Germline CDR1 DFQATT, CDR2 SNEGSKA (reference sequence). Losses at the gene ends were 6 bases for V and 2 bases for J; bases not matched to a gene: 12. The CDR3 is made up of 18 amino acids. CDR3 sequence: CSAYLIGLAGGPYNEQFF. DNA for the CDR3: TGCAGTGCCTACTTGATCGGACTAGCGGGAGGCCCCTACAATGAGCAGTTCTTC.